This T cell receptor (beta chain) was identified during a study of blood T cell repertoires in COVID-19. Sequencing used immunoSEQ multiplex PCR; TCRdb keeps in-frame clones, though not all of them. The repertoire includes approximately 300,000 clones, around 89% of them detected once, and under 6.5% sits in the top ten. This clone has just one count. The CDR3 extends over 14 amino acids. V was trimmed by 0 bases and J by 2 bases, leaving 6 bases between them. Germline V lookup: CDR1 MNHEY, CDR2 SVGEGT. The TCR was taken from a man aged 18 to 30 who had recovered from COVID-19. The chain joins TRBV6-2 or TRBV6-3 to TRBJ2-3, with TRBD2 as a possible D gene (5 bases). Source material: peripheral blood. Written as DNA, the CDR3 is TGTGCCAGCAGTTACTCGAGGGTCACAGATACGCAGTATTTT. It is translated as CASSYSRVTDTQYF.